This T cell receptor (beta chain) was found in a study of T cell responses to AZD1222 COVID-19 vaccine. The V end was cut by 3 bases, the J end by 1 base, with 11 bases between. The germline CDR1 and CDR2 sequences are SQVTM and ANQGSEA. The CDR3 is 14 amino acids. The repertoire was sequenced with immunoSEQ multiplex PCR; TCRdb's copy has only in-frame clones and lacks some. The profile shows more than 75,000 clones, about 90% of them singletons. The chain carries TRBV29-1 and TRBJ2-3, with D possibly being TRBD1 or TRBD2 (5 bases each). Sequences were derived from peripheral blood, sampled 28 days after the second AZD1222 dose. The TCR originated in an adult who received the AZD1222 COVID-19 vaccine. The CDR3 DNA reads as TGCAGCGTTGAGAGAGGGGTCGGCACAGATACGCAGTATTTT. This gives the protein CSVERGVGTDTQYF.